The rows below give T cell receptor beta chains drawn from one sample of a study of T cell responses to AZD1222 COVID-19 vaccine. The protocol was immunoSEQ multiplex PCR, while the TCRdb copy is restricted to in-frame clones and leaves out a portion. Here the sample spans 75,000 to 95,000 clones, about 90% being singletons. The specimen was peripheral blood, collected on day 0 of MenACWY control vaccination. The receptors originated from an adult in good health. Both conserved end residues are part of each CDR3.

J gene,V gene,CDR3 protein
TRBJ2-7,TRBV28,CASSLGVGTGYYEQYF
TRBJ1-1,TRBV5-1,CASSLLKTANLGEAFF
TRBJ1-6,TRBV28,CASSLGNSPLHF
TRBJ2-3,TRBV6-2/TRBV6-3,CASSYVVWRQYF
TRBJ2-7,TRBV2,CASTVGYEQYF
TRBJ1-1,TRBV7-2,CASSLGATVNTEAFF
TRBJ2-7,TRBV5-1,CASSLGQGMGEQYF
TRBJ2-7,TRBV7-2,CASSPGGLPYEQYF
TRBJ2-3,TRBV9,CASSVVSGAGMGTDTQYF
TRBJ2-7,TRBV6-6,CASTPKGRYEQYF
TRBJ2-1,TRBV3-1/TRBV3-2,CASSQVGLDNEQFF
TRBJ2-1,TRBV11-2,CASSIRQSSYNEQFF
TRBJ2-2,TRBV25-1,CASSEYRGTGELFF
TRBJ1-5,TRBV20-1,CSASGTGENQPQHF
TRBJ2-3,TRBV3-1/TRBV3-2,CASSQDGPGVDTQYF
TRBJ1-6,TRBV11-2,CASSFLQGAGNSPLHF
TRBJ2-6,TRBV15,CATSRPAANSGANVLTF
TRBJ2-3,TRBV3-1/TRBV3-2,CASSQEPSGLAGGPADTQYF
TRBJ1-3,TRBV7-8,CASSPPGGVRNTIYF
TRBJ1-5,TRBV10-2,CASSESGAGNQPQHF
TRBJ2-5,TRBV12-3/TRBV12-4,CASSTRVGETQYF
TRBJ2-7,TRBV28,CASGFLQLGSGPYEQYF
TRBJ2-7,TRBV6-5,CASSYSGGEQYF
TRBJ1-1,TRBV5-1,CASSDTHLTEAFF
TRBJ1-5,TRBV19,CASSLAAESNQPQHF
TRBJ2-2,TRBV19,CATRGGANTGELFF
TRBJ2-1,TRBV3-1/TRBV3-2,CASSPGLAGYEQFF
TRBJ2-7,TRBV5-1,CASSYRSTYEQYF
TRBJ1-6,TRBV21-1,CASTTPGQNSPLHF
TRBJ2-7,TRBV7-2,CASSLAGGAGGSKEQYF
TRBJ2-5,TRBV28,CASTRDPLVAQYF
TRBJ1-3,TRBV6-1,CASSEVDPAAGNTIYF
TRBJ2-3,TRBV10-3,CATTGSSDTQYF
TRBJ2-1,TRBV6-5,CASSYQERDEQFF
TRBJ1-1,TRBV29-1,CSVHTNTEAFF
TRBJ2-1,TRBV5-4,CASSSLGSVYNEQFF
TRBJ2-6,TRBV7-3,CASSAGGANVLTF
TRBJ2-7,TRBV11-2,CASSIPGAGGEQYF
TRBJ1-1,TRBV9,CASSPPQDRNTEAFF
TRBJ1-3,TRBV9,CASSLTQSSGNTIYF
TRBJ1-4,TRBV7-9,CASSLDRTVNEKLFF
TRBJ2-7,TRBV12-3/TRBV12-4,CASSFGTDREQYF
TRBJ1-1,TRBV6-2/TRBV6-3,CASSPGTATEAFF
TRBJ2-1,TRBV5-1,CASSGTGQKRSYNEQFF
TRBJ2-5,TRBV6-2/TRBV6-3,CASSDPRLAGFLVETQYF
TRBJ1-2,TRBV28,CASSLTNYGYTF
TRBJ2-1,TRBV7-6,CASSPTMGLAGPFGQFF
TRBJ1-5,TRBV6-6,CASSYLGNQPQHF
TRBJ2-3,TRBV6-4,CASSPGGGGSDTQYF
TRBJ2-1,TRBV7-2,CASSSLGGKPYNEQFF
TRBJ1-2,TRBV19,CASSISVDGYGYTF
TRBJ1-3,TRBV6-1,CASSKGGQGTGNTIYF
TRBJ2-3,TRBV7-2,CASSSSTGAPLSTDTQYF